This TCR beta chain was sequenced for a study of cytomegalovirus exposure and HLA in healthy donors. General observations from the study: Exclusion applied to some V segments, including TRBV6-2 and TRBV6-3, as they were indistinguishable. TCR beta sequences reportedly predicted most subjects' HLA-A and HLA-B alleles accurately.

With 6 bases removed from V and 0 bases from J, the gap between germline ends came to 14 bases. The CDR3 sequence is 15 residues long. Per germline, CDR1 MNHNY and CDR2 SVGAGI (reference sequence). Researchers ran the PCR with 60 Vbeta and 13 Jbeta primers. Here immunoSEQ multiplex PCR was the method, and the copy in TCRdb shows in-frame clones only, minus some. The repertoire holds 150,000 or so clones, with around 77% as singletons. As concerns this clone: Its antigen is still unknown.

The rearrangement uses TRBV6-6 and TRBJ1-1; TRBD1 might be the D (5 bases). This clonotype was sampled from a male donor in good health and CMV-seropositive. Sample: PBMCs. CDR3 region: CASRLTGLLNTEAFF. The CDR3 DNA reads TGTGCCAGCAGACTCACGGGACTCCTGAACACTGAAGCTTTCTTT.